The next 28 T cell receptor beta chains were all read from a single sample in a study of T cell repertoires in cytomegalovirus infection. MiXCR was run by TCRdb on the reads, yielding one entry per CDR3 protein. The table records approximately 730,000 distinct CDR3 sequences, about 30% of them present only once. These receptors' antigens are unknown. This specimen was cultured PBMCs, taken from culture after CMV antigen stimulation. All receptors come from a human donor in good health (CMV status not recorded). Some clones in this sample may be carry-over from other donors' samples.

V is TRBV20-1 and J is TRBJ2-7; D possibly corresponds to TRBD2 (6 bases). The germline gives CDR1 DFQATT, CDR2 SNEGSKA (reference sequence). The CDR3 is 13 residues long. V was pared by 3 bases and J by 6 bases, with 15 bases between. The chain's CDR3 is CSASSGSNVEQYF. In DNA, the CDR3 is TGCAGTGCTAGTTCCGGGAGCAATGTCGAGCAGTACTTC.

In this sample, this clonotype turned up many times. The J gene is TRBJ1-6, the V gene TRBV7-2; D is ambiguous. The germline V gene has CDR1 SGHTA and CDR2 FQGNSA. Trimming pared 3 bases from V and 9 bases from J, leaving 12 bases between. CDR3 length: 14 amino acids. The CDR3 coding sequence is TGTGCCAGCAGCTTTGAGGTTTTCGCTTCACCCCTCCACTTT. Its translation: CASSFEVFASPLHF.

The rearrangement links TRBV11-2 to TRBJ2-1, with D perhaps TRBD2 (6 bases). This CDR3 is built from 16 residues. Per germline, CDR1 SGHAT and CDR2 FQNNGV. V was pared by 5 bases and J by 0 bases, with 14 bases between. The DNA of the CDR3 is TGTGCCAGCAGCACAAAAGCCGGGAGCTCCTACAATGAGCAGTTCTTC. Its protein product is CASSTKAGSSYNEQFF.

The table lists this clonotype with a few counts. V and J are TRBV4-2 and TRBJ2-3; the match to TRBD2 covers 8 bases. The germline CDR1 and CDR2 sequences are LGHNA and YNFKEQ. This CDR3 is built from 19 residues. Germline trimming cut 1 base from V and 1 base from J; bases unmatched to any gene: 13. The CDR3, as DNA: TGTGCCAGCAGCCAAGTTTCAGCTAGCGGGTTCCTGGGCACAGATACGCAGTATTTT. This codes for CASSQVSASGFLGTDTQYF.

This clonotype was counted a few times. V gene TRBV4-1 combines with J gene TRBJ2-7, with D uncertain. Germline V gene sequence: CDR1 MGHRA, CDR2 YSYEKL. The CDR3 contains 15 residues. Between the trimmed V and J ends, which lost 0 bases and 4 bases, there was a span of 13 bases. CDR3 DNA sequence: TGCGCCAGCAGCCAAGAATCGGTCGCCTATTACGAGCAGTACTTC. It codes for CASSQESVAYYEQYF.

This clonotype was seen only a few times. The chain employs TRBV7-9 and TRBJ2-2; 7 bases line up with TRBD2. Trimming removed 0 bases from V and 1 base from J; junction bases left unmatched: 5. This CDR3 is built from 17 residues. Germline V gene lookup returns CDR1 SEHNR and CDR2 FQNEAQ (reference sequence). In DNA form, the CDR3 reads TGTGCCAGCAGCTTAGCGCCCCTAGCGGTGAACACCGGGGAGCTGTTTTTT. This sequence encodes CASSLAPLAVNTGELFF.

Details on this clonotype: A read error is possible here, since a much larger clone lies one base away. The J gene is TRBJ2-7, the V gene TRBV7-2; D is undetermined. This CDR3 is built from 12 residues. V dropped 5 bases and J dropped 7 bases, with 12 bases sitting between them. CDR1 is SGHTA and CDR2 is FQGNSA in the germline V gene. CDR3 sequence: CASSPRNNEQYF. The CDR3 coding sequence is TGTGCCAGCAGCCCCAGGAACAATGAGCAGTACTTC.

The sample holds a few counts of this clonotype. The CDR3 region is CASSTKWGRTEDTQYF. The CDR3, as DNA: TGTGCCAGCAGTACAAAGTGGGGGAGAACCGAAGATACGCAGTATTTT. The chain has TRBV7-9 and TRBJ2-3; D possibly matches TRBD1 or TRBD2 (5 bases each). There are 16 residues in the CDR3. Germline V gene data show CDR1 as SEHNR and CDR2 as FQNEAQ (reference sequence). The ends were cut back, 6 bases at V and 5 bases at J, with 21 bases in the middle.

The chain couples TRBV4-3 to TRBJ2-3; possibly TRBD1 or TRBD2 for D (5 bases each). CDR3 length: 17 amino acids. Germline CDR1 reads LGHNA; CDR2 reads YSLEER. V gave up 2 bases and J gave up 3 bases, with 18 bases separating them. CDR3 DNA: TGCGCCAGCAGCCAACGTTGGGGGAAAAAATTGACAGATACGCAGTATTTT. It translates to CASSQRWGKKLTDTQYF.

The chain uses TRBV7-2 and TRBJ1-2, with 9 bases fitting TRBD1. Germline V gene data show CDR1 as SGHTA and CDR2 as FQGNSA. With V trimmed by 5 bases and J by 3 bases, 4 bases remained unmatched. This CDR3 has 14 residues. The CDR3 coding sequence is TGTGCCAGCAGCACAACAGGGGGCCACTATGGCTACACCTTC. Translation gives CASSTTGGHYGYTF.

The CDR3 sequence: CAISDGTGTGELFF. In nucleotides, the CDR3 is TGTGCCATCAGTGACGGGACAGGGACCGGGGAGCTGTTTTTT. The rearrangement joins TRBV10-3 to TRBJ2-2; 9 nucleotides line up with TRBD1. CDR3 length: 14 amino acids. With 3 bases clipped from V and 5 bases from J, the junction kept 1 base outside the gene matches. Germline V gene sequence: CDR1 ENHRY, CDR2 SYGVKD.

This clonotype was seen ten or more times. The chain has TRBV7-8 and TRBJ2-7; D is ambiguous. Trimming took 5 bases from V and 1 from J, leaving 15 bases between them. Germline V CDR1 and CDR2: SGHVS, FQNEAQ. CDR3 size: 15 residues. CDR3 sequence: CASSLKGRLSYEQYF. The CDR3 DNA follows: TGTGCCAGCAGCCTAAAAGGTAGACTTTCCTACGAGCAGTACTTC. The whole variable domain, filled in from reference TRBV7-8 and TRBJ2-7, reads GAGVSQSPRYKVAKRGQDVALRCDPISGHVSLFWYQQALGQGPEFLTYFQNEAQLDKSGLPSDRFFAERPEGSVSTLKIQRTQQEDSAVYLCASSLKGRLSYEQYFGPGTRLTVT.

The sample holds a few counts of this clonotype. The chain has TRBV7-2 and TRBJ2-2; TRBD2 agrees at 11 bases. Per germline, CDR1 SGHTA and CDR2 FQGNSA. The V gene end was trimmed by 6 bases and the J gene end by 4 bases; junction bases not matched to a gene: 4. The CDR3 extends over 15 amino acids. The CDR3 spells CASRVAGGSTGELFF. CDR3 DNA: TGTGCCAGCAGGGTAGCGGGGGGGAGCACCGGGGAGCTGTTTTTT.

This rearrangement joins TRBV5-4 to TRBJ1-3, with 7 bases aligning to TRBD1. V lost 4 bases, J lost 0 bases, and 7 bases stayed unmatched. Germline lookup yields CDR1 SGHNT and CDR2 YYREEE (reference sequence). The CDR3 consists of 16 residues. In DNA, the CDR3 is TGTGCCAGCAGCCAAGGACAGGCCCGCTCTGGAAACACCATATATTTT. Residues: CASSQGQARSGNTIYF.

This clonotype was seen at least ten times. Written as DNA, the CDR3 is TGTGCCAGCAGCTTGTTTATAGGCTCTGGAAACACCATATATTTT. Protein product: CASSLFIGSGNTIYF. V is TRBV7-2 and J is TRBJ1-3, with no clear D. CDR3 length: 15 residues. V was shortened by 3 bases and J by 0 bases, with 9 bases between the two germline ends. Germline V gene sequence: CDR1 SGHTA, CDR2 FQGNSA.

V is TRBV4-3 and J is TRBJ1-5; D not resolved. V was pared by 0 bases and J by 0 bases, with 9 bases between. CDR1 is LGHNA, CDR2 YSLEER, per germline. The CDR3 extends over 16 amino acids. As DNA, the CDR3 is TGCGCCAGCAGCCAAGAAAGCGGGAATAGCAATCAGCCCCAGCATTTT. Translation: CASSQESGNSNQPQHF.

This chain links TRBV6-1 with TRBJ2-1, with D perhaps matching TRBD2 (7 bases). Trimming took off 0 bases at V and 4 bases at J, with 13 bases between the two ends. The CDR3 contains 16 residues. Germline V gives CDR1 MNHNS, CDR2 SASEGT. The CDR3 is CASSEAHGGQYNEQFF. The DNA of the CDR3 is TGTGCCAGCAGTGAAGCTCACGGGGGGCAATACAATGAGCAGTTCTTC.

V usage is TRBV28 and J usage is TRBJ1-2, with a possible D match to TRBD1 (6 bases). Trimming removed 7 bases at V and 3 bases at J, with 15 bases between. The CDR3 totals 14 residues. Germline CDR1 MDHEN, CDR2 SYDVKM. The CDR3 nucleotides are TGTGCCAGCACCCCAGGGGACCTATACTATGGCTACACCTTC. It translates to CASTPGDLYYGYTF.

Many counts were recorded for this clonotype. The V gene is TRBV7-2, the J gene TRBJ1-1, with D tentatively TRBD1 (5 bases). This CDR3 has 14 amino acids. V was pared by 5 bases and J by 5 bases, with 15 bases between. In germline, CDR1 is SGHTA, CDR2 FQGNSA. Written as DNA, the CDR3 is TGTGCCAGCAGCATTCAGGGTTTGAGTACTGAAGCTTTCTTT. Translated, it gives CASSIQGLSTEAFF.

The chain employs TRBV5-1 and TRBJ1-4, with D unresolved. The germline CDR1 and CDR2 sequences are SGHRS and YFSETQ. Between the trimmed V and J ends, which lost 0 bases and 5 bases, there was a span of 11 bases. CDR3 length: 15 residues. CDR3 sequence: CASSLAGAGNEKLFF. DNA of the CDR3: TGCGCCAGCAGCTTGGCGGGCGCGGGGAATGAAAAACTGTTTTTT.

This clonotype occurred a few times. The chain uses TRBV20-1 and TRBJ2-3; D perhaps matches TRBD2 (6 bases). The CDR3 totals 14 residues. Germline CDR1 reads DFQATT; CDR2 reads SNEGSKA (reference sequence). V lost 6 bases and J 0 bases, leaving 13 bases between the germline ends. This CDR3 is CSAQRASSTDTQYF. The CDR3 DNA is TGCAGTGCCCAGCGGGCGTCTAGCACAGATACGCAGTATTTT.

The gene calls are TRBV12-3 or TRBV12-4 and TRBJ1-1; TRBD1 matches at 7 bases. J gave up 10 bases and V 5 bases, and 16 bases lay outside the gene matches. The CDR3 covers 15 residues. The CDR3 DNA is TGTGCCAGCAGTAAAACCCCGGGCTCCAGGGGGGCAGCTTTCTTT. Translating it yields CASSKTPGSRGAAFF.

V usage is TRBV4-3 and J usage is TRBJ2-7; 11 bases line up with TRBD2. The CDR3 extends over 17 amino acids. Germline CDR1 LGHNA, CDR2 YSLEER. V trimming: 1 base; J trimming: 7 bases; junction bases outside the gene matches: 12. This CDR3 is CASSQGNSGRAMEEQYF. The DNA for the CDR3 is TGCGCCAGCAGCCAAGGAAATAGCGGGAGGGCCATGGAGGAGCAGTACTTC.

The chain couples TRBV25-1 to TRBJ2-5; 16 bases match TRBD2. CDR1 and CDR2 (germline): MGHDK, SYGVNS. Losses at the gene ends were 2 bases for V and 5 bases for J; bases not matched to a gene: 2. This CDR3 has 16 amino acids. The CDR3 is CASSEGTSGGAETQYF. CDR3 DNA: TGTGCCAGCAGTGAAGGGACTAGCGGGGGGGCTGAGACCCAGTACTTC.

This chain joins TRBV12-3 or TRBV12-4 and TRBJ1-4; 8 bases map to TRBD1. J gave up 8 bases and V 5 bases, and 4 bases lay outside the gene matches. This CDR3 has 13 residues. The CDR3 nucleotides read TGTGCCAGCAGTGGCGGACAGGGAGAAAAACTGTTTTTT. This encodes CASSGGQGEKLFF.

This clonotype has more than one count but fewer than ten. The CDR3 bases are TGTGCCAGCAGCGCGCCCGGGGGCACAGATACGCAGTATTTT. Protein product: CASSAPGGTDTQYF. The chain is built from TRBV4-2 and TRBJ2-3; D may be TRBD2 (5 bases). V dropped 5 bases and J dropped 1 base, with 10 bases sitting between them. This CDR3 comprises 14 residues. Looked up from germline, CDR1 is LGHNA and CDR2 is YNFKEQ.

The J gene is TRBJ2-3, the V gene TRBV12-3 or TRBV12-4; D remains ambiguous. This CDR3 contains 11 residues. The V and J ends lost 2 bases and 7 bases respectively, with 4 bases between them. Here the CDR3 reads CASSLLHTQYF. The CDR3 DNA sequence: TGTGCCAGCAGTTTATTACATACGCAGTATTTT.

This clonotype occurred many times. The chain carries TRBV7-8 and TRBJ2-1; no firm D call. The germline V gene has CDR1 SGHVS and CDR2 FQNEAQ. This CDR3 spans 13 amino acids. V lost 4 bases, J lost 5 bases, and 9 bases lay in between. The CDR3 here is CASSSPGHNEQFF. CDR3 sequence (DNA): TGTGCCAGCAGCTCTCCTGGCCACAATGAGCAGTTCTTC.